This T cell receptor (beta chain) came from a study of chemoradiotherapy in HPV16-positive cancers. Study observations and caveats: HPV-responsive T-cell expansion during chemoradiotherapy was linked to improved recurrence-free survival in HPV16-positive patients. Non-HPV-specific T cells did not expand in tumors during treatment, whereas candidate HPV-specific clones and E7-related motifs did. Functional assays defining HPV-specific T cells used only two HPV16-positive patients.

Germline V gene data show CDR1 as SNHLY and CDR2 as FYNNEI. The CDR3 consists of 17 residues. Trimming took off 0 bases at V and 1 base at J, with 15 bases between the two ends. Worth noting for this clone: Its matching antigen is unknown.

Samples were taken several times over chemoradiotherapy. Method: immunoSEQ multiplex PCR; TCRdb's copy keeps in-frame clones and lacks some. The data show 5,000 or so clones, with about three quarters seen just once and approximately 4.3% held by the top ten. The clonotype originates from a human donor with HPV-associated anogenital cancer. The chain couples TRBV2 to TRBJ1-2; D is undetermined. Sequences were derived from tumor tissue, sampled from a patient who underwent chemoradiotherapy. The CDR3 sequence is CASSEAGGTRDNYGYTF. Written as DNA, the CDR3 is TGTGCCAGCAGTGAAGCTGGCGGTACCCGAGATAACTATGGCTACACCTTC.